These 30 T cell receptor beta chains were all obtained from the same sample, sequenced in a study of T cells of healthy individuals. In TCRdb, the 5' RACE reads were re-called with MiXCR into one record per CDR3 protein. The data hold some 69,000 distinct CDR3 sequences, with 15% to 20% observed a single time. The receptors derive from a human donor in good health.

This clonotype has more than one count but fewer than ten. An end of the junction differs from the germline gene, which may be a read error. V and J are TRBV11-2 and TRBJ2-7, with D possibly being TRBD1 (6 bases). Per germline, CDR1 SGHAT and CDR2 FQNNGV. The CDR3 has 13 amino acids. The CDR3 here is CASSSSRGDDQHF. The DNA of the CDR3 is TGTGCCAGCAGCTCTTCCAGGGGCGACGACCAACACTTC.

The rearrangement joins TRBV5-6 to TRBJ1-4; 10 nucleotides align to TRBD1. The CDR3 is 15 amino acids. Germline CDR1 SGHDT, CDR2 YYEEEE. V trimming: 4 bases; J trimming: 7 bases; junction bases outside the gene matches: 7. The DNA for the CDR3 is TGTGCCAGCAGCGCTACCGGGACAGGGGCTGAAAAACTGTTTTTT. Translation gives CASSATGTGAEKLFF.

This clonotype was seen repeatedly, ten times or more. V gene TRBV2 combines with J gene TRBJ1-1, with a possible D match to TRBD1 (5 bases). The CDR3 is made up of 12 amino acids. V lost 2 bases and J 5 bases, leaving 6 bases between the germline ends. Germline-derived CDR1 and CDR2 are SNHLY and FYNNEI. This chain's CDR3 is CASSEWGTEAFF. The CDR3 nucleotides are TGTGCCAGCAGTGAATGGGGGACTGAAGCTTTCTTT.

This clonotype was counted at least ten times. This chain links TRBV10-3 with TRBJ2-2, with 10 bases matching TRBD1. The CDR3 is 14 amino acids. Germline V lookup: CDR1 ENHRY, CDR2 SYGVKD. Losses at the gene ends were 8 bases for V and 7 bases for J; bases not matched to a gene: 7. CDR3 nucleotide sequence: TGTGCCATCCGCCGACAGGGGGCCGACGGGGAGCTGTTTTTT. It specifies CAIRRQGADGELFF.

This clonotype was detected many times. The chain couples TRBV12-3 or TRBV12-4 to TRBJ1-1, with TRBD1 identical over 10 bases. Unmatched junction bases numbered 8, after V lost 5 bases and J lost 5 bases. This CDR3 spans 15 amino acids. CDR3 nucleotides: TGTGCCAGCAGTCCGGGACAGGGGAAAGGGACTGAAGCTTTCTTT. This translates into CASSPGQGKGTEAFF.

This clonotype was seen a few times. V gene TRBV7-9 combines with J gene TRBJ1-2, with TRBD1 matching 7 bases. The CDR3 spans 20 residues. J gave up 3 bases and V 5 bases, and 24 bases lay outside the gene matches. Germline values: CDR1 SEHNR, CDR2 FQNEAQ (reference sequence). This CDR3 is CASSRELPRAARGFDYGYTF. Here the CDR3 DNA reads TGTGCCAGCAGCCGTGAACTACCGCGTGCGGCCAGGGGGTTCGACTATGGCTACACCTTC.

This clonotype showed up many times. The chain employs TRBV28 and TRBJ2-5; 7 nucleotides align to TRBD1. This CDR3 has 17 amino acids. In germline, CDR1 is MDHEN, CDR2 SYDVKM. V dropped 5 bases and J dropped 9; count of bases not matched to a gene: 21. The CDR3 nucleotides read TGTGCCAGCAGTCCCACACCATCCGGGACAGCAGGGAGAGCCCAGTACTTC. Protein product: CASSPTPSGTAGRAQYF.

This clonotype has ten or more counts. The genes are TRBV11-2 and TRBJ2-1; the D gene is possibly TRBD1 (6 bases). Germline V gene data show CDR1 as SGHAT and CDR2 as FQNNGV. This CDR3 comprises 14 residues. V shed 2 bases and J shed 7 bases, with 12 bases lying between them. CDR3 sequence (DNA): TGTGCCAGCAGCTTACAGCAGGGGTGGAATGAGCAGTTCTTC. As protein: CASSLQQGWNEQFF.

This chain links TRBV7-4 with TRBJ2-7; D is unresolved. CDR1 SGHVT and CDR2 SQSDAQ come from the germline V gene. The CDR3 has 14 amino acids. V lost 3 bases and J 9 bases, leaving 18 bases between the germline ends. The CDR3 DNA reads TGTGCCAGCAGCTTGAGGAGATGGATTATGGGGCAGTACTTC. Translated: CASSLRRWIMGQYF.

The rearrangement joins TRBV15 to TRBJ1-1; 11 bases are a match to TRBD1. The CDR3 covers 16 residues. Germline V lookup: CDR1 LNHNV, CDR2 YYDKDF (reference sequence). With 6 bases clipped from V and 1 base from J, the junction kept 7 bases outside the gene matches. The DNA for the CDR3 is TGTGCCACCAGTTCGGGGACAGGGGGTGCGAACACTGAAGCTTTCTTT. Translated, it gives CATSSGTGGANTEAFF.

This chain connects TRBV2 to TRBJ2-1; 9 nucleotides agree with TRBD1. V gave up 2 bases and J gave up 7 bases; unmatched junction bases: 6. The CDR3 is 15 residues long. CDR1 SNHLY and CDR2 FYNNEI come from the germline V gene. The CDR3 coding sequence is TGTGCCAGCAGTGAACCGGGACAGGGCCAGAATGAGCAGTTCTTC. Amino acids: CASSEPGQGQNEQFF.

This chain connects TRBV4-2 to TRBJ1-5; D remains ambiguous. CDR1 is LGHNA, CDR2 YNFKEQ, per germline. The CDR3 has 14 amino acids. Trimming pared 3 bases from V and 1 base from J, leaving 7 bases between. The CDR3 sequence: CASSHLDSNQPQHF. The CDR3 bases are TGTGCCAGCAGCCATTTAGACAGCAATCAGCCCCAGCATTTT.

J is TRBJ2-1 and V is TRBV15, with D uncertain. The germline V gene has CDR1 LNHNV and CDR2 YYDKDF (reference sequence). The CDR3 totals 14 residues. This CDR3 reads CANQWASGYNEQFF. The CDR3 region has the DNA TGTGCAAACCAATGGGCTAGTGGATACAATGAGCAGTTCTTC.

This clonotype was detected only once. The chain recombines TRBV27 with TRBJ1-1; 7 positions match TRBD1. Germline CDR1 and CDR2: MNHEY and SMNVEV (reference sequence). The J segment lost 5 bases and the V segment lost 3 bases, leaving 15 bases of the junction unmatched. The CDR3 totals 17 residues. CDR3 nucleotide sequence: TGTGCCAGCAGTTTCACCCGAAACAGGGGCCAAGGGACTGAAGCTTTCTTT. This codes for CASSFTRNRGQGTEAFF.

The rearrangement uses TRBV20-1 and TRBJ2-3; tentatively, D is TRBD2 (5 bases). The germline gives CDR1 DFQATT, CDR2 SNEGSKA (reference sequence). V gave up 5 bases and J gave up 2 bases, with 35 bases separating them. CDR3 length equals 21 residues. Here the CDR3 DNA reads TGCAGTGCTCGCTTCTCTATGGACTCGGGTCGAGTCCCCCATCTCACAGATACGCAGTATTTT. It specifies CSARFSMDSGRVPHLTDTQYF.

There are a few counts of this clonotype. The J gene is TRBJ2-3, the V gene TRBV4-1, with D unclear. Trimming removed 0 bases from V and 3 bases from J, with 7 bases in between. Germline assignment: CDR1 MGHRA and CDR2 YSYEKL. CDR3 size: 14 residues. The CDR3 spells CASSQDSNTDTQYF. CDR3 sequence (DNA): TGCGCCAGCAGCCAAGACTCCAATACAGATACGCAGTATTTT.

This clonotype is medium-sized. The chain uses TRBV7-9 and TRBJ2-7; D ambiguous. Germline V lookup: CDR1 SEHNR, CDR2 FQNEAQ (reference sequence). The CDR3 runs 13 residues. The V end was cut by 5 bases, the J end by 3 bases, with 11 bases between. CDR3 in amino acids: CASSPPGFYEQYF. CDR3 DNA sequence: TGTGCCAGCAGCCCCCCCGGGTTCTACGAGCAGTACTTC.

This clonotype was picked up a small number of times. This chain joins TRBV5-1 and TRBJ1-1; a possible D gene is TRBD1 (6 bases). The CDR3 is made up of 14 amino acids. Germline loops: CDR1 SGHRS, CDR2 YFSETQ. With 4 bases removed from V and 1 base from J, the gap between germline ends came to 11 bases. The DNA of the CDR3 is TGCGCCAGCAGCGGGGGACATTCGAACACTGAAGCTTTCTTT. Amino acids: CASSGGHSNTEAFF. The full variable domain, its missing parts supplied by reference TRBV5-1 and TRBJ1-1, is KAGVTQTPRYLIKTRGQQVTLSCSPISGHRSVSWYQQTPGQGLQFLFEYFSETQRNKGNFPGRFSGRQFSNSRSEMNVSTLELGDSALYLCASSGGHSNTEAFFGQGTRLTVV.

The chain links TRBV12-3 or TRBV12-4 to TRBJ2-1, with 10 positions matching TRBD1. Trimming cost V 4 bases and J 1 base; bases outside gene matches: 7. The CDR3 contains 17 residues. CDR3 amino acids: CASSSDRGQRSYNEQFF. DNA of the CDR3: TGTGCCAGCAGTTCTGACAGGGGGCAACGGTCCTACAATGAGCAGTTCTTC.

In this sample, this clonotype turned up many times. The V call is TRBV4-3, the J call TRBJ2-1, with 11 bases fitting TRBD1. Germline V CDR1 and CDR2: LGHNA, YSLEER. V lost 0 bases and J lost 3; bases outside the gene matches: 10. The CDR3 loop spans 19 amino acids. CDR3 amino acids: CASSQDGGPGTGGYNEQFF. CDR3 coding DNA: TGCGCCAGCAGCCAAGATGGAGGCCCTGGGACAGGGGGCTACAATGAGCAGTTCTTC.

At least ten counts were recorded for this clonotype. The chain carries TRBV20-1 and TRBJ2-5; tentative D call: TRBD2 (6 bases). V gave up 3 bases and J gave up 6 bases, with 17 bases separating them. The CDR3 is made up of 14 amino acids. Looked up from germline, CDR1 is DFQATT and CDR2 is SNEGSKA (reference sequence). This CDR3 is CSARPWRDLKTQYF. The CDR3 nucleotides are TGCAGTGCTAGGCCCTGGCGGGATCTCAAGACCCAGTACTTC.

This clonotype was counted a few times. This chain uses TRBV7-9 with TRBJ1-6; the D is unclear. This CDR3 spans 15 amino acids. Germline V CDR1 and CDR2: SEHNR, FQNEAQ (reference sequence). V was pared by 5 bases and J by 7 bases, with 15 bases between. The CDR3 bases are TGTGCCAGCAGCCAGAGGAGCAGGCCCAATTCACCCCTCCACTTT. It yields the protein CASSQRSRPNSPLHF. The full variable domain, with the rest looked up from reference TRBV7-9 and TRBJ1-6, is DTGVSQNPRHKITKRGQNVTFRCDPISEHNRLYWYRQTLGQGPEFLTYFQNEAQLEKSRLLSDRFSAERPKGSFSTLEIQRTEQGDSAMYLCASSQRSRPNSPLHFGNGTRLTVT.

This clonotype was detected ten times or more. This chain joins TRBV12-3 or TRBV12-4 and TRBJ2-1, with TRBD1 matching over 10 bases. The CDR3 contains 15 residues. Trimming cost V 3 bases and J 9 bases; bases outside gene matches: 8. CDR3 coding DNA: TGTGCCAGCAGTTTTCCGGGACAGGGGACGTTTGAGCAGTTCTTC. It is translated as CASSFPGQGTFEQFF.

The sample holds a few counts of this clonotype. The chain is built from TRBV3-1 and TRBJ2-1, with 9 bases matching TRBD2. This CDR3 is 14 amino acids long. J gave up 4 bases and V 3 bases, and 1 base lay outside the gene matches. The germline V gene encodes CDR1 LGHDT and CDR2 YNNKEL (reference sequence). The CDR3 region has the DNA TGTGCCAGCAGCCAGGCGGGAGGGTACAATGAGCAGTTCTTC. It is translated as CASSQAGGYNEQFF.

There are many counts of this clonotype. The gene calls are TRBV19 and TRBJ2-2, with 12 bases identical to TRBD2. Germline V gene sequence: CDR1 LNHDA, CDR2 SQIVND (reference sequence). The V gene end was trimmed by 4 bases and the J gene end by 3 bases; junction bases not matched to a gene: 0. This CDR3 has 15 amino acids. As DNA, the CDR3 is TGTGCCAGTAGTAGACTAGCGGGAGACACCGGGGAGCTGTTTTTT. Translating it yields CASSRLAGDTGELFF. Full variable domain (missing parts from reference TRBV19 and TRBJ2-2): DGGITQSPKYLFRKEGQNVTLSCEQNLNHDAMYWYRQDPGQGLRLIYYSQIVNDFQKGDIAEGYSVSREKKESFPLTVTSAQKNPTAFYLCASSRLAGDTGELFFGEGSRLTVL.

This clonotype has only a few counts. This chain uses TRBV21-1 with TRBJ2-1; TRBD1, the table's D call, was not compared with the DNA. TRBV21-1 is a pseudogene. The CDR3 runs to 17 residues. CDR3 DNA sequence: TGTGCCAGCAGAGATGGGGACAGGATGATCTCCTACAATGAGCAGTTCTTC. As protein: CASRDGDRMISYNEQFF.

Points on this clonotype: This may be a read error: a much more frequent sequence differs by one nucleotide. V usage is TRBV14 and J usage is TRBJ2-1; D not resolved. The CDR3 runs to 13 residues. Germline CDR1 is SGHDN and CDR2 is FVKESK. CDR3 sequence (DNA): TGTGTCAGCAGCCAGGATACCTACAATGAGCAGTTCTTC. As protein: CVSSQDTYNEQFF.

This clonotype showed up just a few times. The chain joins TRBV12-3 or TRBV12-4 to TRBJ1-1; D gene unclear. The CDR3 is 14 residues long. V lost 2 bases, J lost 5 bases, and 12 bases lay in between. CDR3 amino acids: CASSLKALVTEAFF. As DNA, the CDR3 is TGTGCCAGCAGTTTAAAGGCTCTAGTGACTGAAGCTTTCTTT.

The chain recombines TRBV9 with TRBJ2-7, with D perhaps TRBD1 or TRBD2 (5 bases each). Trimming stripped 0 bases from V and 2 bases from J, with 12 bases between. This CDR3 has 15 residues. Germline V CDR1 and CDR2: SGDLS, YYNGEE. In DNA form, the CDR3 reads TGTGCCAGCAGCGTAGGAGAGGGGCTAGCCTACGAGCAGTACTTC. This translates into CASSVGEGLAYEQYF.

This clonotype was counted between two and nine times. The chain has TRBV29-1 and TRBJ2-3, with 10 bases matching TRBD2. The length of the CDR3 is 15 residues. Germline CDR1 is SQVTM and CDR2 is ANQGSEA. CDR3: CSSAGLAVSTDTQYF. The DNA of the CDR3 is TGCAGTTCTGCCGGACTAGCGGTTAGCACAGATACGCAGTATTTT.